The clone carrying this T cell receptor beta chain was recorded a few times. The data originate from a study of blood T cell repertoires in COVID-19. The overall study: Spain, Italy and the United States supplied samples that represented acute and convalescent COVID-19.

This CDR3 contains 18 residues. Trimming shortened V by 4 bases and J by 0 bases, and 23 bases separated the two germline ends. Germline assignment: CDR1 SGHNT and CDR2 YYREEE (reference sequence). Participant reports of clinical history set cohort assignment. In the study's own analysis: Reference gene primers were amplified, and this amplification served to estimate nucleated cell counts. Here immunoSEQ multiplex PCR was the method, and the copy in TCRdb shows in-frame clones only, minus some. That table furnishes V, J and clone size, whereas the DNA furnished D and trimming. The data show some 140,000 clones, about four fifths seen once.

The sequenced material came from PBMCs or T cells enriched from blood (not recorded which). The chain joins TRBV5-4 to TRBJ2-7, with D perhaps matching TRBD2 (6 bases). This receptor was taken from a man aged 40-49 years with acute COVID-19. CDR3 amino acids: CASSPAPTGGILSYEQYF. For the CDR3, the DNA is TGTGCCAGCAGCCCCGCCCCCACAGGAGGGATTCTCTCCTACGAGCAGTACTTC.